The 5 T cell receptor beta chains listed next were all sequenced from one sample in a study of shared T cell receptors in the human thymus. Clones were sequenced by immunoSEQ multiplex PCR, and TCRdb holds only the in-frame ones, with some missing. The sample comprises 450,000 to 650,000 clones, about 84% of which are singletons, and approximately 0.013% rests with the top ten. This sample also appeared in a second study, on human thymus T cells.

Sequenced material: thymocytes. The receptors come from a boy less than two years old with a congenital heart defect.

The CDR3 DNA follows: TGTGCCAGCAGTTTATCGCCGGCTAGCGGAGTCACAGATACGCAGTATTTT. This sequence encodes CASSLSPASGVTDTQYF. This rearrangement joins TRBV27 to TRBJ2-3; 7 bases are a match to TRBD2. Trimming at V came to 0 bases and at J to 2 bases, leaving 8 bases not matched to a gene. CDR3 length: 17 amino acids. Germline V lookup: CDR1 MNHEY, CDR2 SMNVEV (reference sequence).

This chain connects TRBV19 to TRBJ2-1, with 7 bases aligning to TRBD2. The CDR3 is made up of 15 amino acids. Germline V gene sequence: CDR1 LNHDA, CDR2 SQIVND (reference sequence). V shed 5 bases and J 0 bases; nucleotides not matched to a gene: 4. CDR3 DNA sequence: TGTGCCAGTAGTCTTCTAGCGGCCTCCTACAATGAGCAGTTCTTC. Translated: CASSLLAASYNEQFF.

This chain connects TRBV10-3 to TRBJ2-7; no clear D. Germline V CDR1 and CDR2: ENHRY, SYGVKD. The CDR3 has 15 amino acids. Trimming left V 0 bases short and J 5 bases short, with 14 bases between. CDR3 coding DNA: TGTGCCATCAGTGAGTCTAGGAGCCAACGGGACGAGCAGTACTTC. Encoded protein: CAISESRSQRDEQYF.

This clone has more than one count but fewer than ten. This rearrangement joins TRBV13 to TRBJ2-1; 8 bases align to TRBD2. Trimming at V came to 4 bases and at J to 6 bases, leaving 8 bases not matched to a gene. There are 15 residues in the CDR3. In germline, CDR1 is PRHDT, CDR2 FYEKMQ (reference sequence). The CDR3 loop reads CASSSQRERPNEQFF. The CDR3 nucleotides are TGTGCCAGCAGCTCCCAGCGGGAGAGGCCCAATGAGCAGTTCTTC. The whole variable domain, remainder taken from reference TRBV13 and TRBJ2-1, is AAGVIQSPRHLIKEKRETATLKCYPIPRHDTVYWYQQGPGQDPQFLISFYEKMQSDKGSIPDRFSAQQFSDYHSELNMSSLELGDSALYFCASSSQRERPNEQFFGPGTRLTVL.

The chain couples TRBV11-1 to TRBJ2-5; no reliable D call. The CDR3 extends over 12 amino acids. The V gene's germline CDR1 is SGHAT and CDR2 FQDESV (reference sequence). The germline V and J ends were trimmed by 5 bases and 5 bases, with 9 bases remaining between them. CDR3 region: CASSLPRETQYF. The CDR3 nucleotides read TGTGCCAGCAGCCTACCTCGGGAGACCCAGTACTTC.